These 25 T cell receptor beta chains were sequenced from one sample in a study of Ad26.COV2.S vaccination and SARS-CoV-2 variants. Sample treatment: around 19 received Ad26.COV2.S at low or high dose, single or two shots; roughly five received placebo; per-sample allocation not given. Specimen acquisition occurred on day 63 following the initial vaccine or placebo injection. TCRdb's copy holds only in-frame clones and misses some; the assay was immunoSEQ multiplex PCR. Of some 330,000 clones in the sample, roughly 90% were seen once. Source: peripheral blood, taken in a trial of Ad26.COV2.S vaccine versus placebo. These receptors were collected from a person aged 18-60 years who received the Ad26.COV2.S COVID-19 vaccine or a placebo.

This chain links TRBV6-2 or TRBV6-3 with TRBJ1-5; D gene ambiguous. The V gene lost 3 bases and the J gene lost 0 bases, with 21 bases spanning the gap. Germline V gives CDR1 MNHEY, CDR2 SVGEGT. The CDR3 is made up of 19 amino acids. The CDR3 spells CASSYSRAATLYSNQPQHF. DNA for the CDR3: TGTGCCAGCAGTTATAGCCGGGCGGCCACACTTTATAGCAATCAGCCCCAGCATTTT.

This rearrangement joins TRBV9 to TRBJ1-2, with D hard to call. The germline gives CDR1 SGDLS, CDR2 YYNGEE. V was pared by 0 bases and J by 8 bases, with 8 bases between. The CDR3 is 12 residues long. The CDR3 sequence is CASSVDQWGYTF. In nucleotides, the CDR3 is TGTGCCAGCAGCGTAGACCAATGGGGCTACACCTTC.

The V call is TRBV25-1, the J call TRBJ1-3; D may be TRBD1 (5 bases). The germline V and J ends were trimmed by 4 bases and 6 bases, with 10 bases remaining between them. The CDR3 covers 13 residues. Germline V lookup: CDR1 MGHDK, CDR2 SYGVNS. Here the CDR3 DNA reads TGTGCCAGCAGTGGGGGAGGGGAAAACACCATATATTTT. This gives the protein CASSGGGENTIYF.

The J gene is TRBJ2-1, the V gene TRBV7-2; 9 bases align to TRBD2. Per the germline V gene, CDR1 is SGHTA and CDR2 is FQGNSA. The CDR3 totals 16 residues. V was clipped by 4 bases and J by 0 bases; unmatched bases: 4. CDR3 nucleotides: TGTGCCAGCAGCTGGGGTAGCGGGAGCTCCTACAATGAGCAGTTCTTC. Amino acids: CASSWGSGSSYNEQFF.

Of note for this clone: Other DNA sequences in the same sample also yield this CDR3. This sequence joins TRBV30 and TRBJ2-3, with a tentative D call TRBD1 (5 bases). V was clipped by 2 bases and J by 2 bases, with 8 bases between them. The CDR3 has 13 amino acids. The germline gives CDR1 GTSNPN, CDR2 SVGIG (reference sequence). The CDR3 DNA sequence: TGTGCCTGGAGTAAGGGGCTCACAGATACGCAGTATTTT. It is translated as CAWSKGLTDTQYF.

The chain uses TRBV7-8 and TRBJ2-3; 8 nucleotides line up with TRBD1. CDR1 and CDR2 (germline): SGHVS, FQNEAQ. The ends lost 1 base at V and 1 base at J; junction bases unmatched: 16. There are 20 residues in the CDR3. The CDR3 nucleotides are TGTGCCAGCAGCTTAGACACCGGGACAGGACGTGCCCGGGGCACAGATACGCAGTATTTT. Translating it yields CASSLDTGTGRARGTDTQYF.

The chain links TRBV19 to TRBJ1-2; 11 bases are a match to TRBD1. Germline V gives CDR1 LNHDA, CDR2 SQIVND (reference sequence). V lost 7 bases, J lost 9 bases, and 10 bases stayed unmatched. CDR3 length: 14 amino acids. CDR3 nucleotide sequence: TGTGCCAGTAACCCCGGGACAGGGGGTTATCGCTACACCTTC. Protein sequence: CASNPGTGGYRYTF.

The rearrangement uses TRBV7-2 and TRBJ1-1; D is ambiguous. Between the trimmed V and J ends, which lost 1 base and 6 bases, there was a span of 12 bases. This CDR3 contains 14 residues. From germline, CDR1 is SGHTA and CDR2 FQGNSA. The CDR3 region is CASSLVRSGAEAFF. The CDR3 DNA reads TGTGCCAGCAGCTTAGTCAGATCAGGAGCTGAAGCTTTCTTT.

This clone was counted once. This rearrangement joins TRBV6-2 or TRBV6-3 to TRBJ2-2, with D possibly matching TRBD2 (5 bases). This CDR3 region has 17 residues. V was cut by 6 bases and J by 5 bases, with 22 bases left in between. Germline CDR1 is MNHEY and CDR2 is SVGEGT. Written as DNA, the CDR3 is TGTGCCAGCAGCCCATCTTTAATCCTACCGGGGACCGGGGAGCTGTTTTTT. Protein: CASSPSLILPGTGELFF.

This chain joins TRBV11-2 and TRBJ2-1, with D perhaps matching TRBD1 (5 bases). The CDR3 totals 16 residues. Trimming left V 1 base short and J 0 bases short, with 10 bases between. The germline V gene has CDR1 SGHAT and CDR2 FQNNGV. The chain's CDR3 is CASSLVLGASYNEQFF. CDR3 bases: TGTGCCAGCAGCTTAGTTTTAGGGGCCTCCTACAATGAGCAGTTCTTC.

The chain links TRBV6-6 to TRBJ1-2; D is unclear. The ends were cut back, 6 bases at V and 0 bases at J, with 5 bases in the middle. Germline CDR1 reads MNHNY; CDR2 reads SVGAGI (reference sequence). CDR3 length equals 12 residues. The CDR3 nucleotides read TGTGCCAGCAGCCCCGCTAACTATGGCTACACCTTC. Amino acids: CASSPANYGYTF.

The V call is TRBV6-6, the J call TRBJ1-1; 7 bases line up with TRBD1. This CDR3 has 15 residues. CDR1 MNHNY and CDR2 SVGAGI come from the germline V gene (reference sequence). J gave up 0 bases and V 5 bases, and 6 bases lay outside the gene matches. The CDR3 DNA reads TGTGCCAGCAGTCACGGGACAGATATGAACACTGAAGCTTTCTTT. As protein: CASSHGTDMNTEAFF.

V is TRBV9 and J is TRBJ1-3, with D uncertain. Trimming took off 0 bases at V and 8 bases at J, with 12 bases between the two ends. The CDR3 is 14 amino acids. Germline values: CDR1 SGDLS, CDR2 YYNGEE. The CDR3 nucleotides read TGTGCCAGCAGCGTAGGCCCCGGTGGGTACACCATATATTTT. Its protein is CASSVGPGGYTIYF.

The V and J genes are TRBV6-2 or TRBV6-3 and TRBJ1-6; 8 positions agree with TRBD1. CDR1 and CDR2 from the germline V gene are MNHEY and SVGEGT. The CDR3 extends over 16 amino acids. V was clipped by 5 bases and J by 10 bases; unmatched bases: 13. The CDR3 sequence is CASSRVSGTGFSPLHF. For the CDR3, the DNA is TGTGCCAGCAGTAGAGTTTCCGGGACAGGTTTCTCACCCCTCCACTTT.

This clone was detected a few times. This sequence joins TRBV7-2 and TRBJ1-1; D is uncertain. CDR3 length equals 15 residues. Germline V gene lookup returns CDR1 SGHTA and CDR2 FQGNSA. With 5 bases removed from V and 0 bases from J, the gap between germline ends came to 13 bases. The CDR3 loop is CASSLRSTVNTEAFF. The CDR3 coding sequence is TGTGCCAGCAGCCTCCGATCGACTGTGAACACTGAAGCTTTCTTT. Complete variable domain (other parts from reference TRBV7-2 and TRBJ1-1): GAGVSQSPSNKVTEKGKDVELRCDPISGHTALYWYRQSLGQGLEFLIYFQGNSAPDKSGLPSDRFSAERTGGSVSTLTIQRTQQEDSAVYLCASSLRSTVNTEAFFGQGTRLTVV.

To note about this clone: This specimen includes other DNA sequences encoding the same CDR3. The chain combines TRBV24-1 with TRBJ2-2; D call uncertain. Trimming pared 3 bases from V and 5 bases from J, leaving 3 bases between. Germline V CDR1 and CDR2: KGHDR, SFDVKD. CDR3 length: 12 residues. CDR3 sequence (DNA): TGTGCCACCAGTGATAGTACCGGGGAGCTGTTTTTT. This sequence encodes CATSDSTGELFF.

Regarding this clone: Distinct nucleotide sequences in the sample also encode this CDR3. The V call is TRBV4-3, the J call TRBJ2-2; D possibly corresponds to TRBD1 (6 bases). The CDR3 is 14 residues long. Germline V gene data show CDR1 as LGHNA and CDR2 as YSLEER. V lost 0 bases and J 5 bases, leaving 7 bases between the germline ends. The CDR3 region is CASSQDRGTGELFF. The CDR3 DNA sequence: TGCGCCAGCAGCCAAGACAGGGGTACCGGGGAGCTGTTTTTT.

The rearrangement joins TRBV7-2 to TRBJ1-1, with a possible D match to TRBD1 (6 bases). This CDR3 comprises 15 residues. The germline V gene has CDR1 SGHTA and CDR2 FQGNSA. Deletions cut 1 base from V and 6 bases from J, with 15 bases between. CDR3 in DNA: TGTGCCAGCAGCTTAGTAGGGGGTGGCTTAGCTGAAGCTTTCTTT. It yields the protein CASSLVGGGLAEAFF. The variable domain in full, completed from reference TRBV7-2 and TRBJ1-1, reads GAGVSQSPSNKVTEKGKDVELRCDPISGHTALYWYRQSLGQGLEFLIYFQGNSAPDKSGLPSDRFSAERTGGSVSTLTIQRTQQEDSAVYLCASSLVGGGLAEAFFGQGTRLTVV.

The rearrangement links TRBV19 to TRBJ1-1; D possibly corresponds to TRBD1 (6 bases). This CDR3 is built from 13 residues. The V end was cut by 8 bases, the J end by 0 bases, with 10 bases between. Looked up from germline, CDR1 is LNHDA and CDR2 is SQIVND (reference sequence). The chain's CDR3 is CASLDRMNTEAFF. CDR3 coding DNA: TGTGCCAGTTTGGACAGAATGAACACTGAAGCTTTCTTT.

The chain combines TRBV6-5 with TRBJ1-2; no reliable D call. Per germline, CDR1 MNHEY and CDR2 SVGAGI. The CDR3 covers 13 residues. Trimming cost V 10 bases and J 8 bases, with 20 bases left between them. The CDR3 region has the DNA TGTGCCACCAACTCGGCGGGTTTAAAGGGCTACACCTTC. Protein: CATNSAGLKGYTF.

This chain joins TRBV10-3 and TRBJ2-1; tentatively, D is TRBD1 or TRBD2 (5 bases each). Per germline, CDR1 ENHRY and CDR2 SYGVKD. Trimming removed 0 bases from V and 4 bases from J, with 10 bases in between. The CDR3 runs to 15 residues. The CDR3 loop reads CAISESGTGYNEQFF. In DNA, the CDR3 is TGTGCCATCAGTGAGTCGGGGACGGGATACAATGAGCAGTTCTTC.

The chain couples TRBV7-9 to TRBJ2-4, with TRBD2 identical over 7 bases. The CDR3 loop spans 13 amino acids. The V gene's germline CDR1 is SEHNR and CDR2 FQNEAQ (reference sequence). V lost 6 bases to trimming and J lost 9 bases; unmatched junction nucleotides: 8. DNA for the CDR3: TGTGCCAGCAGGACGGGAGGTTATGGCATTCAGTACTTC. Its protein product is CASRTGGYGIQYF. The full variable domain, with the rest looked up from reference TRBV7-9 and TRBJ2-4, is DTGVSQNPRHKITKRGQNVTFRCDPISEHNRLYWYRQTLGQGPEFLTYFQNEAQLEKSRLLSDRFSAERPKGSFSTLEIQRTEQGDSAMYLCASRTGGYGIQYFGAGTRLSVL.

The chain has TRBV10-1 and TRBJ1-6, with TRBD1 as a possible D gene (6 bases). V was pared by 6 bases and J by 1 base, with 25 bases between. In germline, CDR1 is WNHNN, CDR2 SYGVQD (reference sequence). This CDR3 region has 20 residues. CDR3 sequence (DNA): TGCGCCAGCAGCCCCACGGTTAGGACAGCTAGAGGGTCCTATAATTCACCCCTCCACTTT. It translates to CASSPTVRTARGSYNSPLHF.

Here the CDR3 DNA reads TGTGCCAGTAGCCCCTTGAGGGAGGGGGTTGAGCAGTTCTTC. Protein product: CASSPLREGVEQFF. The rearrangement uses TRBV19 and TRBJ2-1; possibly TRBD2 for D (7 bases). CDR1 and CDR2 from the germline V gene are LNHDA and SQIVND (reference sequence). V was shortened by 6 bases and J by 9 bases, with 18 bases between the two germline ends. This CDR3 contains 14 residues.

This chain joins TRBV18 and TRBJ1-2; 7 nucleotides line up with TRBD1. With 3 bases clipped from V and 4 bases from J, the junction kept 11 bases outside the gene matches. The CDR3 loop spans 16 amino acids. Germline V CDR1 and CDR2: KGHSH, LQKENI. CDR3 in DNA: TGTGCCAGCTCACCCGGGGACAGAACCTTAATCTATGGCTACACCTTC. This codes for CASSPGDRTLIYGYTF.